The source of this TCR beta chain is a study of cytomegalovirus exposure and HLA in healthy donors. Study background: Most genotyped donors, around four fifths of fewer than 400, had Caucasian-associated genetic ancestry. Notes on the study in general: The productive fraction for most TCR beta V segments was about 87% or about 30% in an earlier analysis. Accurate predictions that matched the HLA-A and HLA-B alleles of most subjects were reportedly made from TCR beta sequences.

Germline CDR1 reads LNHDA; CDR2 reads SQIVND (reference sequence). The CDR3 sequence is 15 residues long. V dropped 3 bases and J dropped 4; count of bases not matched to a gene: 7. The study ran its PCR with 60 Vbeta and 13 Jbeta primers. Sequencing was performed with immunoSEQ multiplex PCR; in TCRdb, only in-frame clones are kept and a portion is missing. The top ten clones hold 4.5% to 6% of a sample with just under 250,000 clones, 82% of them seen once. Turning to this clone: The antigen remains undetermined.

The chain joins TRBV19 to TRBJ2-7; 9 positions match TRBD2. The sequencing sample was made of PBMCs. The receptor comes from a woman aged 35 to 49 in good health and CMV-seropositive. The CDR3, as DNA: TGTGCCAGTAGTATTTCAGCGGGGGGTTCTTACGAGCAGTACTTC. This sequence encodes CASSISAGGSYEQYF. Variable domain in full (rest from reference TRBV19 and TRBJ2-7): DGGITQSPKYLFRKEGQNVTLSCEQNLNHDAMYWYRQDPGQGLRLIYYSQIVNDFQKGDIAEGYSVSREKKESFPLTVTSAQKNPTAFYLCASSISAGGSYEQYFGPGTRLTVT.